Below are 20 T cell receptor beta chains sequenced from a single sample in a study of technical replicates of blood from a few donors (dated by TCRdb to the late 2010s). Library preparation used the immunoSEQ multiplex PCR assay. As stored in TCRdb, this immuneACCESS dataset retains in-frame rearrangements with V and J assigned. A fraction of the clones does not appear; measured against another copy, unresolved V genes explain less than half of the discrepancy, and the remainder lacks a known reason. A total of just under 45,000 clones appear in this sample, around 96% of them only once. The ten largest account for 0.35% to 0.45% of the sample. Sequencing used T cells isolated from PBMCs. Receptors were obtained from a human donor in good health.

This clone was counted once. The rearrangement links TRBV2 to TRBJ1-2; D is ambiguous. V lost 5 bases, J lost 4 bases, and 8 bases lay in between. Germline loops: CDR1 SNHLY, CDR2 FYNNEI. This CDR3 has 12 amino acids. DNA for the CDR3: TGTGCCAGCAGTCGGGATTCCTATGGCTACACCTTC. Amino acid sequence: CASSRDSYGYTF.

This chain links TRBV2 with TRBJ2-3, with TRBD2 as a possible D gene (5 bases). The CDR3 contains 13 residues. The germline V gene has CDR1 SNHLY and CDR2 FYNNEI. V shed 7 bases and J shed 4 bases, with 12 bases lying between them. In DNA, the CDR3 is TGTGCCAGCAACTTCGGGATTTCAGATACGCAGTATTTT. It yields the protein CASNFGISDTQYF.

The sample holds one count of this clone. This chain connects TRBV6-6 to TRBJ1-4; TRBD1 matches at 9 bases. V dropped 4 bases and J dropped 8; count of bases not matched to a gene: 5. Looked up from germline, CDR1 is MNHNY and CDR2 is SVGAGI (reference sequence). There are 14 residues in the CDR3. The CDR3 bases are TGTGCCAGCAGTTCGAACAGGGGGCGAGAAAAACTGTTTTTT. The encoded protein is CASSSNRGREKLFF.

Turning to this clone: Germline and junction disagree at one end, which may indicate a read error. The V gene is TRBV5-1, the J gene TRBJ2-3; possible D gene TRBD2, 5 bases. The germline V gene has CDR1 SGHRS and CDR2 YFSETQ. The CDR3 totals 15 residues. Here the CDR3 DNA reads TGCGCCAGCAGAAGGACTCCCGGCAGCACGGATACGCAGTATTTT. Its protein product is CASRRTPGSTDTQYF. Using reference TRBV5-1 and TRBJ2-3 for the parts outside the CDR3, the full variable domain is KAGVTQTPRYLIKTRGQQVTLSCSPISGHRSVSWYQQTPGQGLQFLFEYFSETQRNKGNFPGRFSGRQFSNSRSEMNVSTLELGDSALYLCASRRTPGSTDTQYFGPGTRLTVL.

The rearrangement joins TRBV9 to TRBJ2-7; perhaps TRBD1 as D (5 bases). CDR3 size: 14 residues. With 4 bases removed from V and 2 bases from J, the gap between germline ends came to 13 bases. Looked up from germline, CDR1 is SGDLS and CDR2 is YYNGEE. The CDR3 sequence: CASSLQGPPYEQYF. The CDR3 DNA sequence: TGTGCCAGCAGCCTCCAGGGTCCCCCCTACGAGCAGTACTTC.

This chain's CDR3 is CASSLAPGHNHYQPQHF. Here the CDR3 DNA reads TGTGCCAGCAGCTTAGCTCCGGGACATAACCATTACCAGCCCCAGCATTTT. This chain joins TRBV11-3 and TRBJ1-5, with a weak D call TRBD1 (6 bases). V was cut by 1 base and J by 7 bases, with 20 bases left in between. CDR1 SGHNT and CDR2 YENEEA come from the germline V gene. The CDR3 totals 17 residues. The full variable domain, completed using reference TRBV11-3 and TRBJ1-5, is EAGVVQSPRYKIIEKKQPVAFWCNPISGHNTLYWYLQNLGQGPELLIRYENEEAVDDSQLPKDRFSAERLKGVDSTLKIQPAELGDSAVYLCASSLAPGHNHYQPQHFGDGTRLSIL.

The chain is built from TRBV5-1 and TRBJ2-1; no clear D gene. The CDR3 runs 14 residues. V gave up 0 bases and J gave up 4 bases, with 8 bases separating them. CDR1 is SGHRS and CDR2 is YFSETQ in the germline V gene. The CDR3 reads CASSLGDLYNEQFF. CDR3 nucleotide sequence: TGCGCCAGCAGCTTGGGTGACTTGTACAATGAGCAGTTCTTC.

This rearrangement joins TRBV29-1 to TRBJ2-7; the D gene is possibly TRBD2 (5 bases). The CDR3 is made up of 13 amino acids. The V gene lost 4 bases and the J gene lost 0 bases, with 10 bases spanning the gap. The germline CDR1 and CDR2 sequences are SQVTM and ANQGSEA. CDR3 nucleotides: TGCAGCGTTGTGGCGGGCTTCTCCTACGAGCAGTACTTC. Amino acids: CSVVAGFSYEQYF.

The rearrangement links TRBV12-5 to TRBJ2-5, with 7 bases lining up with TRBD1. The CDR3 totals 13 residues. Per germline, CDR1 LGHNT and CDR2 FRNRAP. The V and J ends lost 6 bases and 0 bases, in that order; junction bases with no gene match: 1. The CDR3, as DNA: TGTGCTAGTGGGACAGGGAACCAAGAGACCCAGTACTTC. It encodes CASGTGNQETQYF. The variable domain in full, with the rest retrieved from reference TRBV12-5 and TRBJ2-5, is DARVTQTPRHKVTEMGQEVTMRCQPILGHNTVFWYRQTMMQGLELLAYFRNRAPLDDSGMPKDRFSAEMPDATLATLKIQPSEPRDSAVYFCASGTGNQETQYFGPGTRLLVL.

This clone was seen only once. The CDR3 loop is CASSLDTGTREETQYF. In DNA, the CDR3 is TGTGCCAGCAGCTTGGACACCGGGACTCGAGAAGAGACCCAGTACTTC. J is TRBJ2-5 and V is TRBV11-2; a possible D gene is TRBD2 (6 bases). Trimming took 3 bases from V and 3 from J, leaving 17 bases between them. Germline V gene sequence: CDR1 SGHAT, CDR2 FQNNGV. CDR3 length equals 16 residues.

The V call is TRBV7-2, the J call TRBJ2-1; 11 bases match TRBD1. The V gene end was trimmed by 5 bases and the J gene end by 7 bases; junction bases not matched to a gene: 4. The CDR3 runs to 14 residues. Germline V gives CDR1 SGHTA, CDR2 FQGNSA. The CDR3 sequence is CASSPGTGGNEQFF. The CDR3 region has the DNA TGTGCCAGCAGCCCGGGGACAGGGGGTAATGAGCAGTTCTTC.

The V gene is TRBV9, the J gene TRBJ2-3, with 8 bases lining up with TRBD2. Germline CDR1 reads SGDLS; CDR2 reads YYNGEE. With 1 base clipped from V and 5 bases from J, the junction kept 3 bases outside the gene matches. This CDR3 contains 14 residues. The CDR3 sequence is CASSVLAGLDTQYF. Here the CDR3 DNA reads TGTGCCAGCAGCGTATTAGCGGGATTAGATACGCAGTATTTT. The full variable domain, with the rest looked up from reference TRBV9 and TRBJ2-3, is DSGVTQTPKHLITATGQRVTLRCSPRSGDLSVYWYQQSLDQGLQFLIQYYNGEERAKGNILERFSAQQFPDLHSELNLSSLELGDSALYFCASSVLAGLDTQYFGPGTRLTVL.

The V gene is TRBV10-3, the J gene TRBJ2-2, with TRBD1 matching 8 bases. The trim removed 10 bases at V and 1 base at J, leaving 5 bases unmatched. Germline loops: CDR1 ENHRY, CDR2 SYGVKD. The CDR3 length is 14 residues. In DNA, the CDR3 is TGTGCCACCGGACAGGGAGAGAACACCGGGGAGCTGTTTTTT. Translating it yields CATGQGENTGELFF.

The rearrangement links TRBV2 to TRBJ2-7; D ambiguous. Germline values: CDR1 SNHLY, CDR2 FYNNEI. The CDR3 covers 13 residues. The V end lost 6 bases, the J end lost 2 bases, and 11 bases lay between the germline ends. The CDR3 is CASRPTHTYEQYF. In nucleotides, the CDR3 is TGTGCCAGCAGACCGACTCACACCTACGAGCAGTACTTC.

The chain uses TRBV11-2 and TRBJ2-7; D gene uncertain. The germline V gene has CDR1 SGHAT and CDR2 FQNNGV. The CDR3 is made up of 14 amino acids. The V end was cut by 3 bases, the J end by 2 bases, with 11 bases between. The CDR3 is CASSFYGLTYEQYF. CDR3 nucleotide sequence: TGTGCCAGCAGCTTCTACGGGTTGACCTACGAGCAGTACTTC.

CDR3 sequence reads: CASSLKGGNEQFF. Here the CDR3 DNA reads TGTGCCAGCAGCTTAAAGGGAGGAAATGAGCAGTTCTTC. The chain joins TRBV7-3 to TRBJ2-1; TRBD2 might be the D (6 bases). V gave up 1 base and J gave up 7 bases, with 8 bases separating them. This CDR3 spans 13 amino acids. The V gene's germline CDR1 is SGHTA and CDR2 FQGTGA.

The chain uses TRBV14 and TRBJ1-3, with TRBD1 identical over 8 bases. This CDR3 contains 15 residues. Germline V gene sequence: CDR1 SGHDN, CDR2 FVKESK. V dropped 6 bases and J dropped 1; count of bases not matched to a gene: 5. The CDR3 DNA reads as TGTGCCAGCAGGCAGGGGGCCCTTTCTGGAAACACCATATATTTT. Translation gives CASRQGALSGNTIYF. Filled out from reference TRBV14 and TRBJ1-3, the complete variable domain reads EAGVTQFPSHSVIEKGQTVTLRCDPISGHDNLYWYRRVMGKEIKFLLHFVKESKQDESGMPNNRFLAERTGGTYSTLKVQPAELEDSGVYFCASRQGALSGNTIYFGEGSWLTVV.

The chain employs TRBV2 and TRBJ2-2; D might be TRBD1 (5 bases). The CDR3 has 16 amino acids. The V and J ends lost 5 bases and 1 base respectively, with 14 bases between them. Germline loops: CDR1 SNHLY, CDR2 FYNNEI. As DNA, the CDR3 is TGTGCCAGCAGTCAGACAGCGCTAAAGAACACCGGGGAGCTGTTTTTT. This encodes CASSQTALKNTGELFF.

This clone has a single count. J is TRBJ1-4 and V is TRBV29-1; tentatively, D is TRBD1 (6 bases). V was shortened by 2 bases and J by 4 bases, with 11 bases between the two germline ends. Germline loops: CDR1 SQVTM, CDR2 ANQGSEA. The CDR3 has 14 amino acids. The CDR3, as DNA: TGCAGCGTTGAAATGGGGGACATTAATGAAAAACTGTTTTTT. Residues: CSVEMGDINEKLFF.

CDR3 sequence reads: CASSLQGAWETQYF. The CDR3 bases are TGCGCCAGCAGCTTACAGGGGGCCTGGGAGACCCAGTACTTC. The chain combines TRBV5-1 with TRBJ2-5; 9 nucleotides line up with TRBD1. Germline CDR1 reads SGHRS; CDR2 reads YFSETQ. The CDR3 is made up of 14 amino acids. The ends lost 2 bases at V and 5 bases at J; junction bases unmatched: 4.